The 12 T cell receptor beta chains below were found in one sample sequenced in a study of T cell responses to AZD1222 COVID-19 vaccine. Data came from immunoSEQ multiplex PCR; TCRdb stores just in-frame clones and leaves some out. Of 150,000 to 250,000 clones listed, about nine tenths are singletons. Sample: peripheral blood, taken 28 days after the second AZD1222 dose. These receptors all come from an adult who received the AZD1222 COVID-19 vaccine.

The rearrangement links TRBV7-2 to TRBJ2-1, with 10 nucleotides matching TRBD2. J lost 6 bases, V lost 6 bases, and 11 bases had no gene match. CDR1 is SGHTA, CDR2 FQGNSA, per germline. This CDR3 region has 16 residues. The CDR3 loop is CASSLLPGTSVNEQFF. The DNA of the CDR3 is TGTGCCAGCAGTTTACTCCCCGGGACTAGCGTCAATGAGCAGTTCTTC.

V usage is TRBV5-1 and J usage is TRBJ2-1; 7 bases agree with TRBD2. The trim removed 5 bases at V and 4 bases at J, leaving 9 bases unmatched. This CDR3 comprises 15 residues. Germline V lookup: CDR1 SGHRS, CDR2 YFSETQ. The CDR3 DNA is TGCGCCAGCAGTAAGGGACTGGGAGGGTACAATGAGCAGTTCTTC. This codes for CASSKGLGGYNEQFF. Combining the CDR3 with reference TRBV5-1 and TRBJ2-1 gives the whole variable domain KAGVTQTPRYLIKTRGQQVTLSCSPISGHRSVSWYQQTPGQGLQFLFEYFSETQRNKGNFPGRFSGRQFSNSRSEMNVSTLELGDSALYLCASSKGLGGYNEQFFGPGTRLTVL.

Only a few counts were recorded for this clone. The J gene is TRBJ2-7, the V gene TRBV7-9; D is possibly TRBD2 (5 bases). CDR3 length: 13 amino acids. Trimming removed 5 bases from V and 3 bases from J, with 11 bases in between. Germline V gene sequence: CDR1 SEHNR, CDR2 FQNEAQ (reference sequence). DNA for the CDR3: TGTGCCAGCAGCCCCGTTCGGGACTACGAGCAGTACTTC. Translation gives CASSPVRDYEQYF.

The chain uses TRBV6-6 and TRBJ2-3; 13 nucleotides line up with TRBD2. Germline CDR1 is MNHNY and CDR2 is SVGAGI (reference sequence). CDR3 length: 16 amino acids. Trimming cost V 5 bases and J 2 bases; bases outside gene matches: 4. CDR3 sequence: CASSTGLAGATDTQYF. In DNA form, the CDR3 reads TGTGCCAGCAGTACTGGACTAGCGGGAGCCACAGATACGCAGTATTTT.

This sequence joins TRBV5-1 and TRBJ2-7; TRBD1 agrees at 9 bases. This CDR3 comprises 14 residues. Germline V gene data show CDR1 as SGHRS and CDR2 as YFSETQ. The V gene end was trimmed by 7 bases and the J gene end by 1 base; junction bases not matched to a gene: 6. CDR3 region: CASGQTGGSYEQYF. In DNA, the CDR3 is TGCGCCAGCGGCCAGACAGGGGGTTCCTACGAGCAGTACTTC.

The gene calls are TRBV28 and TRBJ1-3; no reliable D call. The CDR3 loop spans 14 amino acids. V lost 7 bases to trimming and J lost 0 bases, with 10 bases between them. Germline V gene lookup returns CDR1 MDHEN and CDR2 SYDVKM. The chain's CDR3 is CASNGDFSGNTIYF. CDR3 in DNA: TGTGCCAGCAACGGGGATTTCTCTGGAAACACCATATATTTT.

The rearrangement uses TRBV12-3 or TRBV12-4 and TRBJ1-5, with D possibly being TRBD1 (6 bases). Trimming stripped 6 bases from V and 4 bases from J, with 10 bases between. This CDR3 comprises 13 residues. Here the CDR3 reads CASRIGGNQPQHF. Written as DNA, the CDR3 is TGTGCCAGCAGAATAGGGGGGAATCAGCCCCAGCATTTT.

The rearrangement links TRBV24-1 to TRBJ2-5; D may be TRBD2 (5 bases). Deletions cut 5 bases from V and 2 bases from J, with 8 bases between. The CDR3 is 13 residues long. CDR1 and CDR2 from the germline V gene are KGHDR and SFDVKD. In nucleotides, the CDR3 is TGTGCCACCAGTGTACCGGGACAAGAGACCCAGTACTTC. It encodes CATSVPGQETQYF.

The chain combines TRBV28 with TRBJ1-2; D is unresolved. This CDR3 spans 15 amino acids. Per germline, CDR1 MDHEN and CDR2 SYDVKM. Trimming took off 1 base at V and 4 bases at J, with 13 bases between the two ends. CDR3 nucleotide sequence: TGTGCCAGCAGTTTATCGGACGGGAGAACCTATGGCTACACCTTC. It translates to CASSLSDGRTYGYTF.

The gene calls are TRBV7-2 and TRBJ2-1, with 10 bases fitting TRBD2. Germline CDR1 and CDR2: SGHTA and FQGNSA. This CDR3 spans 14 amino acids. Trimming removed 7 bases from V and 5 bases from J; junction bases left unmatched: 5. The CDR3 DNA is TGTGCCAGCACACCTAGCGGGAGCAACAATGAGCAGTTCTTC. It specifies CASTPSGSNNEQFF.

This chain uses TRBV27 with TRBJ1-1, with a tentative D call TRBD1 (6 bases). The V end was cut by 2 bases, the J end by 2 bases, with 12 bases between. This CDR3 has 15 amino acids. CDR1 is MNHEY and CDR2 is SMNVEV in the germline V gene (reference sequence). CDR3 sequence reads: CASSLRGAGNTEAFF. CDR3 nucleotides: TGTGCCAGCAGTTTACGGGGGGCCGGTAACACTGAAGCTTTCTTT.

This clone was observed once. The chain employs TRBV19 and TRBJ1-2; TRBD1 aligns across 9 bases. The V gene's germline CDR1 is LNHDA and CDR2 SQIVND (reference sequence). This CDR3 is 13 amino acids long. Germline trimming cut 6 bases from V and 13 bases from J; bases unmatched to any gene: 12. The CDR3 nucleotides are TGTGCCAGTAGACCGGGACAGGGCCGACCCGGCACCTTC. Translated: CASRPGQGRPGTF.